These T cell receptor beta chains were read from a single sample in a study of metastatic and nonmetastatic thyroid tumors. From the PCR reads, TCRdb re-called clones with MiXCR. The profile shows tens of thousands of clones, 12% of them singletons. Sequences were obtained from blood. These receptors all come from a female donor with papillary thyroid cancer or a benign thyroid nodule (not recorded which). Some clones in this sample may be carry-over from other donors' samples. CDR3s include the opening cysteine and the closing phenylalanine or tryptophan. The D gene is left open where the match is weak. For some rows the clone size is stated as once, few or many, or as a class when expanded; others skip it.

cdr3_aa: CASRRDRLSNQPQHF
cdr3_nt: TGTGCCAGTAGGAGGGACAGATTAAGCAATCAGCCCCAGCATTTT
d_call: TRBD1
clone_size: many
j_call: TRBJ1-5
v_call: TRBV19

cdr3_aa: CASSLQASGNNEQFF
cdr3_nt: TGTGCCAGCAGCTTACAGGCTAGCGGGAACAATGAGCAGTTCTTC
d_call: TRBD2
clone_size: many
j_call: TRBJ2-1
v_call: TRBV7-3

cdr3_aa: CASSQESVRSSGNTIYF
cdr3_nt: TGTGCCAGCAGCCAAGAAAGTGTCAGGAGCTCTGGAAACACCATATATTTT
d_call: .
clone_size: many
j_call: TRBJ1-3
v_call: TRBV4-2

cdr3_aa: CSPWTGDTEAFF
cdr3_nt: TGCAGTCCTTGGACAGGGGATACTGAAGCTTTCTTT
d_call: TRBD1
clone_size: many
j_call: TRBJ1-1
v_call: TRBV20-1

cdr3_aa: CSASGSNQPQHF
cdr3_nt: TGCAGTGCATCCGGTTCTAATCAGCCCCAGCATTTT
d_call: .
clone_size: many
j_call: TRBJ1-5
v_call: TRBV20-1

cdr3_aa: CAWRKGTYGYTF
cdr3_nt: TGTGCCTGGAGAAAGGGGACCTATGGCTACACCTTC
d_call: .
clone_size: many
j_call: TRBJ1-2
v_call: TRBV30

cdr3_aa: CASSLTRGFYNEQFF
cdr3_nt: TGTGCCAGCAGCCTTACCAGGGGGTTTTACAATGAGCAGTTCTTC
d_call: TRBD1
clone_size: many
j_call: TRBJ2-1
v_call: TRBV7-2

cdr3_aa: CASSPSGAGPLEQFF
cdr3_nt: TGTGCCAGCAGCCCTAGCGGGGCCGGCCCTCTTGAGCAGTTCTTC
d_call: TRBD2
clone_size: many
j_call: TRBJ2-1
v_call: TRBV7-8

cdr3_aa: CASSLPPDRVSTDTQYF
cdr3_nt: TGTGCCAGCAGCTTGCCCCCCGACAGGGTCAGCACAGATACGCAGTATTTT
d_call: TRBD1
clone_size: few
j_call: TRBJ2-3
v_call: TRBV5-6

cdr3_aa: CASSRDRANSPLHF
cdr3_nt: TGTGCCAGCAGCAGGGACAGGGCTAATTCACCCCTCCACTTT
d_call: TRBD1
clone_size: many
j_call: TRBJ1-6
v_call: TRBV6-1

cdr3_aa: CASSYSGDQPQHF
cdr3_nt: TGTGCCAGCAGTTACTCAGGTGATCAGCCCCAGCATTTT
d_call: .
clone_size: many
j_call: TRBJ1-5
v_call: TRBV6-5

cdr3_aa: CASSLGTSGSINEQYF
cdr3_nt: TGTGCCAGCAGCCTCGGGACTAGCGGGAGCATCAACGAGCAGTACTTC
d_call: TRBD2
clone_size: .
j_call: TRBJ2-7
v_call: TRBV4-2

cdr3_aa: CASSQDEFSGTPGNTIYF
cdr3_nt: TGCGCCAGCAGCCAAGATGAATTTTCCGGGACCCCCGGAAACACCATATATTTT
d_call: .
clone_size: many
j_call: TRBJ1-3
v_call: TRBV4-1

cdr3_aa: CASSHGQGAYEQYF
cdr3_nt: TGTGCCAGCAGCCACGGACAGGGGGCCTACGAGCAGTACTTC
d_call: TRBD1
clone_size: many
j_call: TRBJ2-7
v_call: TRBV28

cdr3_aa: CASSTGDRILTDTQYF
cdr3_nt: TGTGCCAGCAGTACGGGTGACAGGATCCTCACAGATACGCAGTATTTT
d_call: .
clone_size: many
j_call: TRBJ2-3
v_call: TRBV6-1

cdr3_aa: CASSYDPNPNQPQHF
cdr3_nt: TGTGCCAGCAGCTATGATCCTAATCCCAATCAGCCCCAGCATTTT
d_call: .
clone_size: many
j_call: TRBJ1-5
v_call: TRBV6-2/TRBV6-3

cdr3_aa: CATSRGEVSDEKLFF
cdr3_nt: TGTGCCACCAGCAGAGGGGAAGTATCAGATGAAAAACTGTTTTTT
d_call: .
clone_size: many
j_call: TRBJ1-4
v_call: TRBV15

cdr3_aa: CSAATSGRALEQYF
cdr3_nt: TGCAGTGCCGCGACTAGCGGGAGGGCCCTCGAGCAGTACTTC
d_call: TRBD2
clone_size: .
j_call: TRBJ2-7
v_call: TRBV20-1

cdr3_aa: CASSPGTDFNYCYTF
cdr3_nt: TGTGCCAGCAGTCCTGGGACAGACTTTAACTATTGCTACACCTTC
d_call: TRBD1
clone_size: .
j_call: TRBJ1-2
v_call: TRBV12-3/TRBV12-4

cdr3_aa: CSARSGLAGVVNEQFF
cdr3_nt: TGCAGTGCTAGGTCCGGACTAGCGGGAGTGGTCAATGAGCAGTTCTTC
d_call: TRBD2
clone_size: many
j_call: TRBJ2-1
v_call: TRBV20-1

cdr3_aa: CSARDPMGTSPSAKNIQYF
cdr3_nt: TGCAGTGCTAGAGACCCGATGGGGACTAGTCCTTCGGCCAAAAACATTCAGTACTTC
d_call: TRBD2
clone_size: many
j_call: TRBJ2-4
v_call: TRBV20-1

cdr3_aa: CASRLAVGGELFF
cdr3_nt: TGTGCCAGCAGACTAGCTGTGGGCGGGGAGCTGTTTTTT
d_call: .
clone_size: many
j_call: TRBJ2-2
v_call: TRBV4-2

cdr3_aa: CASSPTGQGARETQYF
cdr3_nt: TGTGCCAGCTCACCAACGGGACAGGGGGCGCGGGAGACCCAGTACTTC
d_call: TRBD1
clone_size: many
j_call: TRBJ2-5
v_call: TRBV18

cdr3_aa: CSAREVGQGATGELFF
cdr3_nt: TGCAGTGCTAGGGAGGTCGGACAGGGGGCCACCGGGGAGCTGTTTTTT
d_call: TRBD1
clone_size: many
j_call: TRBJ2-2
v_call: TRBV20-1

cdr3_aa: CASSEQINTEAFF
cdr3_nt: TGTGCCAGCAGTGAACAGATAAACACTGAAGCTTTCTTT
d_call: .
clone_size: many
j_call: TRBJ1-1
v_call: TRBV25-1

cdr3_aa: CAISDSWGAHNEQFF
cdr3_nt: TGTGCCATCAGTGATTCCTGGGGCGCGCACAATGAGCAGTTCTTC
d_call: .
clone_size: many
j_call: TRBJ2-1
v_call: TRBV10-3

cdr3_aa: CASAWIAGYGYTF
cdr3_nt: TGTGCCAGCGCCTGGATCGCCGGCTATGGCTACACCTTC
d_call: .
clone_size: many
j_call: TRBJ1-2
v_call: TRBV2

cdr3_aa: CASTSSSGGTEAFF
cdr3_nt: TGTGCCAGCACCTCGAGTAGCGGGGGCACTGAAGCTTTCTTT
d_call: .
clone_size: many
j_call: TRBJ1-1
v_call: TRBV27

cdr3_aa: CASSLGLSSYNEQFF
cdr3_nt: TGTGCCAGCAGCTTAGGTCTGAGCTCCTACAATGAGCAGTTCTTC
d_call: .
clone_size: many
j_call: TRBJ2-1
v_call: TRBV7-3

cdr3_aa: CASSTSVGGQPQHF
cdr3_nt: TGTGCCAGTAGTACGAGCGTGGGAGGGCAGCCCCAGCATTTT
d_call: .
clone_size: many
j_call: TRBJ1-5
v_call: TRBV19

cdr3_aa: CSAYTGLGDEQYF
cdr3_nt: TGCAGTGCTTACACAGGGCTGGGTGATGAGCAGTACTTC
d_call: .
clone_size: many
j_call: TRBJ2-7
v_call: TRBV20-1

cdr3_aa: CASSFGLEAFF
cdr3_nt: TGTGCCAGCAGCTTTGGGCTGGAAGCTTTCTTT
d_call: .
clone_size: many
j_call: TRBJ1-1
v_call: TRBV11-1

cdr3_aa: CASRRVPANPGSTDTQYF
cdr3_nt: TGCGCCAGTCGCAGGGTCCCAGCCAATCCCGGGAGCACAGATACGCAGTATTTT
d_call: .
clone_size: many
j_call: TRBJ2-3
v_call: TRBV5-1

cdr3_aa: CASSLKTAGANEQFF
cdr3_nt: TGTGCCAGCAGCTTAAAGACGGCGGGTGCCAATGAGCAGTTCTTC
d_call: .
clone_size: many
j_call: TRBJ2-1
v_call: TRBV13

cdr3_aa: CASSPPGRSDYNSPLHF
cdr3_nt: TGTGCCAGCAGTCCCCCCGGCAGGTCCGACTATAATTCACCCCTCCACTTT
d_call: .
clone_size: many
j_call: TRBJ1-6
v_call: TRBV6-1

cdr3_aa: CASSYNGGNTEAFF
cdr3_nt: TGTGCCAGCAGTTACAATGGCGGGAACACTGAAGCTTTCTTT
d_call: .
clone_size: many
j_call: TRBJ1-1
v_call: TRBV6-2/TRBV6-3

cdr3_aa: CASALGLAGVPSGNEQFF
cdr3_nt: TGTGCCAGTGCTCTGGGACTAGCGGGAGTGCCCTCTGGCAATGAGCAGTTCTTC
d_call: TRBD2
clone_size: .
j_call: TRBJ2-1
v_call: TRBV19

cdr3_aa: CASALMAGGGNEQFF
cdr3_nt: TGTGCCAGCGCCCTGATGGCGGGAGGGGGCAATGAGCAGTTCTTC
d_call: TRBD2
clone_size: many
j_call: TRBJ2-1
v_call: TRBV9

cdr3_aa: CATKRELGTDTQYF
cdr3_nt: TGTGCCACAAAGCGGGAGTTGGGCACAGATACGCAGTATTTT
d_call: TRBD2
clone_size: many
j_call: TRBJ2-3
v_call: TRBV6-1

cdr3_aa: CASSLDQGNTIYF
cdr3_nt: TGTGCCAGCAGCTTAGATCAGGGAAACACCATATATTTT
d_call: .
clone_size: once
j_call: TRBJ1-3
v_call: TRBV11-2

cdr3_aa: CASQGGTEAFF
cdr3_nt: TGTGCCAGCCAGGGAGGAACTGAAGCTTTCTTT
d_call: .
clone_size: many
j_call: TRBJ1-1
v_call: TRBV7-9

cdr3_aa: CASSQGPAEYQETQYF
cdr3_nt: TGTGCCAGCAGCCAGGGACCAGCGGAGTACCAAGAGACCCAGTACTTC
d_call: .
clone_size: many
j_call: TRBJ2-5
v_call: TRBV3-1

cdr3_aa: CASSAPYRGPGANVLTF
cdr3_nt: TGTGCCAGTAGTGCCCCATACAGGGGGCCTGGGGCCAACGTCCTGACTTTC
d_call: TRBD1
clone_size: many
j_call: TRBJ2-6
v_call: TRBV19

cdr3_aa: CASSLNENSPLHF
cdr3_nt: TGCGCCAGCAGTTTGAATGAGAATTCACCCCTCCACTTT
d_call: .
clone_size: many
j_call: TRBJ1-6
v_call: TRBV5-1

cdr3_aa: CASSLAGLGDTEAFF
cdr3_nt: TGTGCCAGCAGTTTAGCAGGGCTGGGGGACACTGAAGCTTTCTTT
d_call: .
clone_size: many
j_call: TRBJ1-1
v_call: TRBV27

cdr3_aa: CASSSRGRTNEKLFF
cdr3_nt: TGTGCCAGCTCATCGAGGGGCCGGACTAATGAAAAACTGTTTTTT
d_call: .
clone_size: many
j_call: TRBJ1-4
v_call: TRBV18

cdr3_aa: CSAEQGASGELFF
cdr3_nt: TGCAGTGCTGAACAGGGGGCATCCGGGGAGCTGTTTTTT
d_call: TRBD1
clone_size: many
j_call: TRBJ2-2
v_call: TRBV20-1

cdr3_aa: CAILLAGVSYNEQFF
cdr3_nt: TGTGCCATTTTACTGGCGGGAGTCTCCTACAATGAGCAGTTCTTC
d_call: TRBD2
clone_size: few
j_call: TRBJ2-1
v_call: TRBV12-3/TRBV12-4